The text below deals with one TCR beta chain. The source of the sample is a study of cytomegalovirus exposure and HLA in healthy donors. The PCR was carried out with 60 Vbeta primers and 13 Jbeta primers. Produced via immunoSEQ multiplex PCR; TCRdb's table is partial and in-frame only. This sample has about 180,000 clones, with roughly four fifths found just once. The germline gives CDR1 MNHEY, CDR2 SVGAGI. The CDR3 is made up of 14 amino acids. The V end was cut by 1 base, the J end by 1 base, with 7 bases between. The chain has TRBV6-5 and TRBJ1-1; D is ambiguous. The specimen sequenced was PBMCs. This clonotype was obtained from a man between 18 and 29 years old in good health and CMV-seronegative. CDR3 in amino acids: CASSYLAGNTEAFF. The CDR3 DNA sequence: TGTGCCAGCAGTTACTTGGCAGGGAACACTGAAGCTTTCTTT.